Presented here are 24 T cell receptor beta chains from one specimen sequenced in a study of identical twins. MiXCR, run by TCRdb on the 5' RACE reads, gives a single entry per CDR3 protein. The sample comprises about 530,000 distinct CDR3 sequences, roughly 15% of which are singletons, and 0.44% rests with the top ten. Separately, the same data were catalogued under a study of yellow fever vaccine responses in identical twins.

The specimen sequenced was CD4+ T cells sorted from blood. These receptors were collected from a woman between 18 and 29 years old in good health.

This chain uses TRBV5-1 with TRBJ2-1; D unclear. The CDR3 is made up of 11 amino acids. The V gene lost 6 bases and the J gene lost 7 bases, with 8 bases spanning the gap. Germline CDR1 SGHRS, CDR2 YFSETQ. CDR3 nucleotides: TGCGCCAGCATGTTAGGGAATGAGCAGTTCTTC. Protein sequence: CASMLGNEQFF. The variable domain in full, with the rest retrieved from reference TRBV5-1 and TRBJ2-1, is KAGVTQTPRYLIKTRGQQVTLSCSPISGHRSVSWYQQTPGQGLQFLFEYFSETQRNKGNFPGRFSGRQFSNSRSEMNVSTLELGDSALYLCASMLGNEQFFGPGTRLTVL.

This clonotype has only a few counts. V usage is TRBV10-3 and J usage is TRBJ2-5, with 8 bases identical to TRBD2. Losses at the gene ends were 10 bases for V and 5 bases for J; bases not matched to a gene: 12. This CDR3 contains 14 residues. CDR1 is ENHRY, CDR2 SYGVKD, per germline. Written as DNA, the CDR3 is TGTGCCACCCGGGGGGGACAACAATGGGAGACCCAGTACTTC. It translates to CATRGGQQWETQYF.

This clonotype was seen only a few times. The chain links TRBV7-2 to TRBJ1-2, with 7 bases identical to TRBD1. The V segment lost 6 bases and the J segment 5 bases; nucleotides outside the gene matches: 6. This CDR3 has 13 amino acids. Germline CDR1 SGHTA, CDR2 FQGNSA. This CDR3 is CASRPGQKYGYTF. DNA of the CDR3: TGTGCCAGCAGGCCGGGACAGAAGTATGGCTACACCTTC.

A few counts support this clonotype. This chain links TRBV12-3 or TRBV12-4 with TRBJ1-5, with unresolved D. This CDR3 is 14 amino acids long. Trimming removed 3 bases from V and 1 base from J, with 7 bases in between. The CDR3 bases are TGTGCCAGCAGTTTCGGTAGGAGCAATCAGCCCCAGCATTTT. Protein product: CASSFGRSNQPQHF.

Only a few counts were recorded for this clonotype. The chain joins TRBV6-1 to TRBJ2-2; 9 bases are a match to TRBD1. The germline CDR1 and CDR2 sequences are MNHNS and SASEGT. The CDR3 covers 15 residues. The trim removed 9 bases at V and 3 bases at J, leaving 8 bases unmatched. This CDR3 is CASLTGGVDTGELFF. In DNA form, the CDR3 reads TGTGCCAGTCTGACAGGGGGAGTGGACACCGGGGAGCTGTTTTTT.

The chain carries TRBV20-1 and TRBJ2-5; 7 nucleotides agree with TRBD2. Germline V gives CDR1 DFQATT, CDR2 SNEGSKA (reference sequence). This CDR3 region has 14 residues. Unmatched junction bases numbered 5, after V lost 2 bases and J lost 2 bases. In DNA, the CDR3 is TGCAGTGCTAGACCGGGACTATCTCAAGAGACCCAGTACTTC. This codes for CSARPGLSQETQYF.

This clonotype turned up a few times. The genes are TRBV18 and TRBJ2-1, with 14 bases identical to TRBD2. The CDR3 runs 20 residues. V trimming: 1 base; J trimming: 0 bases; junction bases outside the gene matches: 8. The germline V gene has CDR1 KGHSH and CDR2 LQKENI. CDR3 amino acids: CASSPRPGLAGEGSYNEQFF. The CDR3, as DNA: TGTGCCAGCTCACCACGACCGGGACTAGCGGGAGAAGGCTCCTACAATGAGCAGTTCTTC.

This clonotype has only a few counts. The J gene is TRBJ2-5, the V gene TRBV24-1, with a tentative D call TRBD1 (6 bases). Germline loops: CDR1 KGHDR, CDR2 SFDVKD. The CDR3 covers 15 residues. V dropped 4 bases and J dropped 4 bases, with 15 bases sitting between them. CDR3 sequence: CATSDPGTRGETQYF. DNA of the CDR3: TGTGCCACCAGTGACCCAGGGACACGGGGAGAGACCCAGTACTTC.

The rearrangement joins TRBV28 to TRBJ2-1, with 7 bases aligning to TRBD2. The CDR3 has 19 residues. V shed 2 bases, J shed 14 bases, and the junction held 27 bases outside the gene matches. In germline, CDR1 is MDHEN, CDR2 SYDVKM. The CDR3 DNA is TGTGCCAGCAGTTTACTAGCGGACCCCTCGGGGCTCCGTTGGGGTGCGGAGTTCTTC. It is translated as CASSLLADPSGLRWGAEFF.

The sample holds a few counts of this clonotype. The chain combines TRBV12-3 or TRBV12-4 with TRBJ2-3; D may correspond to TRBD1 or TRBD2 (5 bases each). Deletions cut 6 bases from V and 2 bases from J, with 9 bases between. This CDR3 comprises 13 residues. CDR3 in amino acids: CASRFGTTDTQYF. The CDR3 DNA is TGTGCCAGCAGATTCGGGACCACAGATACGCAGTATTTT.

This clonotype was detected a few times. The chain links TRBV21-1 to TRBJ2-1; the table assigns TRBD2, which was not confirmed against the DNA. TRBV21-1 is a listed pseudogene. This CDR3 has 13 residues. The CDR3 is CASSNRRGNEQFF. CDR3 bases: TGTGCCAGCAGCAATAGGCGGGGCAATGAGCAGTTCTTC.

The CDR3 loop reads CSARDSRQSYNEQFF. The CDR3 DNA reads TGCAGTGCTAGAGATTCAAGACAGTCCTACAATGAGCAGTTCTTC. V gene TRBV20-1 combines with J gene TRBJ2-1; perhaps TRBD1 as D (5 bases). This CDR3 comprises 15 residues. Germline-derived CDR1 and CDR2 are DFQATT and SNEGSKA (reference sequence). V lost 0 bases and J lost 1, with 10 bases in between.

This rearrangement joins TRBV5-6 to TRBJ2-7, with TRBD2 matching over 8 bases. The V segment lost 1 base and the J segment 3 bases; nucleotides outside the gene matches: 6. Germline-derived CDR1 and CDR2 are SGHDT and YYEEEE. The CDR3 consists of 15 residues. As DNA, the CDR3 is TGTGCCAGCAGCTTGCCAAGCGGGGGTAGCTACGAGCAGTACGTC. Protein product: CASSLPSGGSYEQYV.

V is TRBV5-1 and J is TRBJ2-2; D is unresolved. Per the germline V gene, CDR1 is SGHRS and CDR2 is YFSETQ. The CDR3 length is 14 residues. The germline V and J ends were trimmed by 7 bases and 0 bases, with 10 bases remaining between them. The CDR3 reads CASGPGSNTGELFF. The CDR3 DNA sequence: TGCGCCAGCGGTCCAGGATCGAACACCGGGGAGCTGTTTTTT.

This chain links TRBV5-6 with TRBJ1-2, with TRBD1 identical over 7 bases. Germline V lookup: CDR1 SGHDT, CDR2 YYEEEE. With 2 bases clipped from V and 8 bases from J, the junction kept 9 bases outside the gene matches. This CDR3 is built from 14 residues. In DNA form, the CDR3 reads TGTGCCAGCAGCTTCGGTCGACAGGGAGGAGGCTACACCTTC. Translating gives CASSFGRQGGGYTF.

The chain recombines TRBV15 with TRBJ2-3; perhaps TRBD2 as D (5 bases). The CDR3 consists of 17 residues. Trimming shortened V by 0 bases and J by 0 bases, and 13 bases separated the two germline ends. Per germline, CDR1 LNHNV and CDR2 YYDKDF (reference sequence). The CDR3 is CATSRDTIAISTDTQYF. DNA for the CDR3: TGTGCCACCAGCAGAGATACGATAGCGATTAGCACAGATACGCAGTATTTT.

This clonotype has just a few counts. V is TRBV6-7 and J is TRBJ2-7; 7 nucleotides align to TRBD2. TRBV6-7 is marked as an open reading frame, function uncertain. CDR3 length equals 16 residues. V dropped 2 bases and J dropped 7; count of bases not matched to a gene: 14. The CDR3 coding sequence is TGTGCCAGCAGTTACCTAGGGGAGGGTAAACGGAATGAGCAGTACGTC. Encoded protein: CASSYLGEGKRNEQYV.

The rearrangement uses TRBV7-2 and TRBJ2-5; 15 bases agree with TRBD2. V shed 5 bases, J shed 5 bases, and the junction held 9 bases outside the gene matches. This CDR3 comprises 17 residues. CDR1 is SGHTA and CDR2 is FQGNSA in the germline V gene. Here the CDR3 reads CASSTRTSGRAGETQYF. In DNA form, the CDR3 reads TGTGCCAGCAGCACCCGGACTAGCGGGAGGGCTGGGGAGACCCAGTACTTC.

V is TRBV10-3 and J is TRBJ2-7; D gene ambiguous. The germline V and J ends were trimmed by 0 bases and 2 bases, with 11 bases remaining between them. The CDR3 runs 15 residues. Germline V lookup: CDR1 ENHRY, CDR2 SYGVKD. The CDR3 DNA sequence: TGTGCCATCAGTGAGTCAAGAGACAAGACCTACGAGCAGTACGTC. This sequence encodes CAISESRDKTYEQYV.

This clonotype was seen only a few times. This chain joins TRBV11-2 and TRBJ2-1; 8 bases line up with TRBD1. Germline CDR1 is SGHAT and CDR2 is FQNNGV. The J segment lost 7 bases and the V segment lost 2 bases, leaving 4 bases of the junction unmatched. The CDR3 has 14 residues. CDR3 protein: CASSLQGARNEQFF. CDR3 coding DNA: TGTGCCAGCAGCTTACAGGGGGCGAGGAATGAGCAGTTCTTC.

This clonotype was counted a few times. The chain combines TRBV28 with TRBJ2-2; 10 bases line up with TRBD1. This CDR3 contains 16 residues. The V and J ends lost 4 bases and 5 bases, in that order; junction bases with no gene match: 7. The germline gives CDR1 MDHEN, CDR2 SYDVKM. In DNA, the CDR3 is TGTGCCAGCAGTTCCCCGGACAGGGGGGGGACCGGGGAGCTGTTTTTT. Translation: CASSSPDRGGTGELFF.

This rearrangement joins TRBV6-5 to TRBJ1-2; TRBD1 is a possible D gene (6 bases). Germline assignment: CDR1 MNHEY and CDR2 SVGAGI. This CDR3 comprises 15 residues. V was shortened by 0 bases and J by 0 bases, with 8 bases between the two germline ends. The CDR3 loop is CASSYSWTANYGYTF. The CDR3 DNA follows: TGTGCCAGCAGTTACTCGTGGACAGCTAACTATGGCTACACCTTC.

The chain joins TRBV7-9 to TRBJ2-1; 8 bases map to TRBD2. V lost 3 bases, J lost 4 bases, and 8 bases stayed unmatched. CDR1 SEHNR and CDR2 FQNEAQ come from the germline V gene (reference sequence). CDR3 length equals 16 residues. In nucleotides, the CDR3 is TGTGCCAGCAGCTTTTATATCGGGAGGGCTTACAATGAGCAGTTCTTC. Protein: CASSFYIGRAYNEQFF.

The rearrangement joins TRBV12-3 or TRBV12-4 to TRBJ1-5; D is unresolved. This CDR3 region has 14 residues. Trimming removed 4 bases from V and 4 bases from J, with 11 bases in between. CDR3: CASSWQAVNQPQHF. In DNA, the CDR3 is TGTGCCAGCAGTTGGCAGGCCGTGAATCAGCCCCAGCATTTT.